This T cell receptor (beta chain) stems from a study of a mutant IDH1 vaccine in newly diagnosed glioma (dated by TCRdb to the early 2020s). The study in broad terms: Across visits V03 through V10, patients got a total of eight vaccinations, given in weeks 1, 3, 5, 7, 11, 15, 19 and 23. Of the 30 or so patients who were treated, 62.5% were male and around 38% were female, and the mean age was approximately 40 years. Before enrollment, patients had received standard therapy of radiotherapy alone, temozolomide alone, or radiochemotherapy with temozolomide; most received the combination. Longitudinal TCRB deep sequencing was performed for some 25 treated patients wherever samples were available for exploratory analyses. Peripheral blood was collected at six visits: V03 (baseline), V05, V07, V10, V12 and V13. In the chemotherapy-containing groups, vaccination started alongside temozolomide cycles, whereas in patients who had radiotherapy alone it started 4-6 weeks after radiotherapy.

Library generation was performed with the immunoSEQ multiplex PCR assay. Rearranged TCR beta chain sequences were amplified using the hsTCRB Kit according to the manufacturer's protocol. Sequencing of TCRB libraries was carried out on an Illumina MiSeq. As for how the authors treated the data: The kit vendor's proprietary platform handled demultiplexing, trimming and gene mapping. This is the immuneACCESS table as TCRdb keeps it, with only in-frame sequences that have V and J called. A part of the clones is gone; compared with another copy, unresolved V genes explain less than half, and the rest is unexplained. The DNA was the basis for D and trimming; V, J and clone size are from that table. The table for this sample lists approximately 26,000 clones; around 85% of them were counted only once. The ten largest clonotypes hold 6% to 8% of the sample. The germline V gene gives CDR1 as SGHRS and CDR2 as YFSETQ. Its CDR3 holds 14 amino acids, cysteine through phenylalanine. The CDR3 DNA has 42 bases and is translated from base 1. Between the V and J ends, shortened by 1 base and 5 bases respectively, the junction contains 12 bases.

The sample's time point label, decoded: week 5, during vaccination. Every vaccine dose consisted of 300 ug of a 20-mer mutant IDH1 peptide in Montanide, administered subcutaneously together with topical imiquimod. Donors had newly diagnosed WHO grade 3 or 4 IDH1-mutant astrocytomas with loss of nuclear ATRX. The samples were drawn from NOA16, a multicentre, single-arm, open-label phase I trial in Germany that tested a mutant IDH1 peptide vaccine in humans for the first time. Genomic DNA for TCRB sequencing was isolated from EDTA blood with the DNeasy Blood and Tissue Kit. Study-wide conclusions, independent of this receptor: According to the authors, sample limitations meant that analyses of patient blood samples could not be reproduced. Immune responses induced by the vaccine were seen in more than 85% of patients across multiple MHC alleles. Selection of PBMC samples for TCRB deep sequencing was based on availability. No apparent relationship was observed between pseudoprogression and alterations in the top peripheral T cell clonotypes detected by TCRB sequencing.

The sample holds one count of this clone. Its binding antigen is unknown. No base qualities exist here, and no much larger clone lies one base off it. This sequence was found in a man in his forties or fifties with glioma. Some clones in this sample may be carry-over from other donors' samples. This material consisted of PBMCs, taken from a glioma patient whose treatment included an IDH1 peptide vaccine. This chain joins TRBV5-1 to TRBJ2-5; no D gene is confidently identified. The DNA reads as follows: TGCGCCAGCAGCTTGTACGGCAGCGCGGAGACCCAGTACTTC. This encodes CASSLYGSAETQYF.